Below are 8 T cell receptor beta chains sequenced from a single sample in a study of T cells in Graves' hyperthyroidism and ophthalmopathy. RNA transcripts yielded amplified TCR beta CDR3 regions. HTBI primers drove first-round RT-PCR of the TCR CDR3. TCRdb recomputed calls from the multiplex PCR reads with MiXCR, one row per CDR3 protein. The sample has 200,000 or so distinct CDR3 sequences, about 17% seen once. The sequenced material came from blood. The receptor source for this set is a woman aged 45-65 years with Graves' hyperthyroidism.

At least ten counts were recorded for this clonotype. The rearrangement uses TRBV19 and TRBJ2-3, with 9 nucleotides matching TRBD2. The CDR3 totals 19 residues. Per germline, CDR1 LNHDA and CDR2 SQIVND (reference sequence). The junction had 17 bases not matched to a gene; V was cut back by 6 bases and J by 1 base. The DNA for the CDR3 is TGTGCCAGTAGGCCTAGAGCGCGGGAGGGCCTTAGCGGCACAGATACGCAGTATTTT. Its protein is CASRPRAREGLSGTDTQYF.

This clonotype was detected ten times or more. The gene calls are TRBV28 and TRBJ2-5, with D perhaps being TRBD1 or TRBD2 (5 bases each). CDR1 MDHEN and CDR2 SYDVKM come from the germline V gene. This CDR3 is 15 amino acids long. V lost 4 bases and J 3 bases, leaving 15 bases between the germline ends. In DNA, the CDR3 is TGTGCCAGCAGTTCCCCCCGGGACCCAAAAGAGACCCAGTACTTC. It specifies CASSSPRDPKETQYF.

This clonotype has only a few counts. The V call is TRBV29-1, the J call TRBJ1-2; D might be TRBD1 (5 bases). CDR1 and CDR2 (germline): SQVTM, ANQGSEA. Trimming left V 6 bases short and J 3 bases short, with 17 bases between. The CDR3 runs 14 residues. CDR3 in amino acids: CSVRTSRGDYGYTF. The CDR3 DNA reads as TGCAGCGTAAGGACGTCGAGGGGTGACTATGGCTACACCTTC.

At least ten counts were recorded for this clonotype. CDR3 loop: CASSRRDGDLFAGTQYF. For the CDR3, the DNA is TGTGCCAGCAGCCGCCGCGACGGGGACCTTTTTGCGGGGACCCAGTACTTC. This rearrangement joins TRBV27 to TRBJ2-5; D may be TRBD1 or TRBD2 (5 bases each). V was clipped by 6 bases and J by 7 bases, with 27 bases between them. This CDR3 region has 17 residues. Germline V gives CDR1 MNHEY, CDR2 SMNVEV (reference sequence).

The J gene is TRBJ2-7, the V gene TRBV30, with 11 bases fitting TRBD2. The CDR3 consists of 13 residues. V dropped 3 bases and J dropped 6; count of bases not matched to a gene: 4. Germline V gene lookup returns CDR1 GTSNPN and CDR2 SVGIG (reference sequence). The CDR3 here is CAWRATSGIEQYF. Written as DNA, the CDR3 is TGTGCCTGGAGAGCGACTAGCGGGATCGAGCAGTACTTC.

Of note for this clonotype: One end of the junction varies from germline; a read error may be responsible. This chain joins TRBV19 and TRBJ1-1, with a tentative D call TRBD1 (5 bases). The V gene's germline CDR1 is LNHDA and CDR2 SQIVND (reference sequence). The CDR3 runs 14 residues. The CDR3 DNA is TGTGCCAGTAGTCTTGGGACCCTGAACACTGGAGCTTTCTTT. As protein: CASSLGTLNTGAFF.

This clonotype was observed at least ten times. The chain employs TRBV18 and TRBJ1-4; 7 positions agree with TRBD1. Germline CDR1 KGHSH, CDR2 LQKENI. After removal of 3 bases from V and 2 bases from J, the junction contained 0 bases not matched to a gene. This CDR3 spans 14 amino acids. This CDR3 reads CASSPDRTNEKLFF. The CDR3 DNA follows: TGTGCCAGCTCACCGGACAGGACTAATGAAAAACTGTTTTTT.

The sample holds many counts of this clonotype. The chain combines TRBV20-1 with TRBJ2-1, with 7 bases identical to TRBD1. Germline assignment: CDR1 DFQATT and CDR2 SNEGSKA (reference sequence). CDR3 length: 14 amino acids. Unmatched junction bases numbered 2, after V lost 3 bases and J lost 0 bases. As DNA, the CDR3 is TGCAGTGCTAGCGGGGACAGCTCCTACAATGAGCAGTTCTTC. It codes for CSASGDSSYNEQFF.